These 2 T cell receptor beta chains came from one sample sequenced in a study of shared clonotypes between healthy human individuals. Naive CD8 cells comprised CD45RO-negative, CCR7-positively selected cells, excluding terminally differentiated effector memory CD45RA+ cells. Generated by immunoSEQ multiplex PCR, the TCRdb table keeps only in-frame clones and is missing some. The table shows 1.5 million to 2.5 million clones, with about 95% occurring only once. The sequenced sample consisted of naive CD8+ T cells sorted from blood. Receptors were obtained from a man aged 18 to 29 in good health.

The chain couples TRBV28 to TRBJ2-3; no firm D call. In germline, CDR1 is MDHEN, CDR2 SYDVKM. The CDR3 is 13 residues long. V was clipped by 3 bases and J by 2 bases, with 6 bases between them. CDR3: CASSLSATDTQYF. The CDR3, as DNA: TGTGCCAGCAGTTTGTCAGCCACAGATACGCAGTATTTT.

The rearrangement uses TRBV7-8 and TRBJ1-3; D may be TRBD1 (5 bases). V lost 0 bases and J lost 1, with 16 bases in between. Per germline, CDR1 SGHVS and CDR2 FQNEAQ. This CDR3 spans 18 amino acids. CDR3: CASSLAFSPGSSGNTIYF. The CDR3 DNA is TGTGCCAGCAGCTTAGCGTTCTCGCCAGGGTCGTCTGGAAACACCATATATTTT.